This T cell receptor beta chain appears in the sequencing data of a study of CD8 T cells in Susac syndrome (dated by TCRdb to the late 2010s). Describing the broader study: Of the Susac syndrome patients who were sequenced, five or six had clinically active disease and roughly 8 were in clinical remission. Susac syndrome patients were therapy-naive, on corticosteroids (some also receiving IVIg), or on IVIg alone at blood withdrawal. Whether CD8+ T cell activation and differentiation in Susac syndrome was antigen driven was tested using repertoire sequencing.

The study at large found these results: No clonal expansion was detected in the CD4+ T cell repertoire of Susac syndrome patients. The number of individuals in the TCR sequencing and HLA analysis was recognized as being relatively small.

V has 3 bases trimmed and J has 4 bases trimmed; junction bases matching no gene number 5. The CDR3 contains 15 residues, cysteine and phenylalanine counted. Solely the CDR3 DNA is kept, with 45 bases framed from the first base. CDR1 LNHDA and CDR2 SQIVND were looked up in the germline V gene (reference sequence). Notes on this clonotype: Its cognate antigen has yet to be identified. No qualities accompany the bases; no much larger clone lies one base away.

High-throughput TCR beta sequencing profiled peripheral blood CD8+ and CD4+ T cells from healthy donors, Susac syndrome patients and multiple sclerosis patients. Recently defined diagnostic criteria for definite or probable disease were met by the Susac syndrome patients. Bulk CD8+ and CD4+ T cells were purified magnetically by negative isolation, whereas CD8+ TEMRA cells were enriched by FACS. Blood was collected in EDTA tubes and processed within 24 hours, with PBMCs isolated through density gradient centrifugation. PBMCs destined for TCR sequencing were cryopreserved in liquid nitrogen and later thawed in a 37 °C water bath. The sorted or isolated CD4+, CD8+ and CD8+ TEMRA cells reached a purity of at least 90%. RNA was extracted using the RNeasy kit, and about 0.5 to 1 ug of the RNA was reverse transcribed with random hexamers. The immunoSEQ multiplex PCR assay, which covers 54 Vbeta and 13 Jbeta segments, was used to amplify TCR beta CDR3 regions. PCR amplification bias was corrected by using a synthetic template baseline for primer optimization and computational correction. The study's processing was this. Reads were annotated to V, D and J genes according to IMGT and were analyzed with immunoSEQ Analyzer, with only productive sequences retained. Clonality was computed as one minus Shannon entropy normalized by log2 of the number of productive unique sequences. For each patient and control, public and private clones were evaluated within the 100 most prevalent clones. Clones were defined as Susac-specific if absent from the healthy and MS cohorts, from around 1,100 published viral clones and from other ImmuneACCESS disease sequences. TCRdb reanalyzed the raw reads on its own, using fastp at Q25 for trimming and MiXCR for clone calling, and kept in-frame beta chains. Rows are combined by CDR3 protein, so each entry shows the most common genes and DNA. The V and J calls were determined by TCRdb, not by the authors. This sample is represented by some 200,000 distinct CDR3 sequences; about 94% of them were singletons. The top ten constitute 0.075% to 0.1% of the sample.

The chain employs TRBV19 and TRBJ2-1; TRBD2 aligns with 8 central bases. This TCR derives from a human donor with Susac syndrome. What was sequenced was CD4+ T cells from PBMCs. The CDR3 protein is CASSMGRGGYNEQFF. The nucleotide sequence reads TGTGCCAGTAGTATGGGACGGGGGGGTTACAATGAGCAGTTCTTC.